This T cell receptor (beta chain) was profiled in a study of blood T cell repertoires in COVID-19. The CDR3 covers 15 residues. Germline lookup yields CDR1 MNHNS and CDR2 SASEGT. Unmatched junction bases numbered 6, after V lost 1 base and J lost 3 bases. Clones were sequenced by immunoSEQ multiplex PCR, and TCRdb holds only the in-frame ones, with some missing. The repertoire holds fewer than 450,000 clones, with about 87% as singletons. This sequence joins TRBV6-1 and TRBJ2-7; 7 nucleotides line up with TRBD2. Source material: peripheral blood. This receptor was obtained from a woman in her fifties or sixties with COVID-19, enrolled during active disease. The CDR3 DNA sequence: TGTGCCAGCAGTGAAGGAGGGGCGGGGGACTACGAGCAGTACTTC. This sequence encodes CASSEGGAGDYEQYF.